This entry lists 23 T cell receptor beta chains sequenced from one sample in a study of beta chain features in type 1 diabetes. Expressed TCRB transcripts got sequenced, as all isolated RNA was reverse transcribed. Here immunoSEQ multiplex PCR was the method, and the copy in TCRdb shows in-frame clones only, minus some. The table shows 300,000 to 350,000 clones, with about 18% occurring only once. Material for sequencing was naive CD4+ T cells from blood. All receptors derive from a woman under 30 in good health.

In this sample, this clone turned up a few times. The rearrangement links TRBV6-1 to TRBJ2-7, with D unresolved. Trimming cost V 5 bases and J 6 bases, with 14 bases left between them. Germline V lookup: CDR1 MNHNS, CDR2 SASEGT. The CDR3 consists of 13 residues. For the CDR3, the DNA is TGTGCCAGCAGTCTCCCGCTAGAGACCGAGCAGTACTTC. Translated: CASSLPLETEQYF.

The V and J genes are TRBV11-2 and TRBJ2-7, with TRBD1 as a possible D gene (6 bases). Germline V lookup: CDR1 SGHAT, CDR2 FQNNGV. This CDR3 spans 16 amino acids. The germline V and J ends were trimmed by 5 bases and 1 base, with 18 bases remaining between them. CDR3 sequence: CASSRTPTGSSYEQYF. The CDR3 nucleotides read TGTGCCAGCAGCAGGACGCCGACAGGCTCTTCCTACGAGCAGTACTTC.

The sample holds a few counts of this clone. The V and J genes are TRBV5-4 and TRBJ1-1; 7 bases agree with TRBD1. Losses at the gene ends were 3 bases for V and 6 bases for J; bases not matched to a gene: 11. Germline assignment: CDR1 SGHNT and CDR2 YYREEE (reference sequence). The CDR3 covers 15 residues. CDR3 DNA sequence: TGTGCCAGCAGCTCGGACCTTACAGGGGTCGCTGAAGCTTTCTTT. Its protein is CASSSDLTGVAEAFF.

This clone showed up just a few times. This sequence joins TRBV30 and TRBJ1-3; TRBD1 matches at 8 bases. In germline, CDR1 is GTSNPN, CDR2 SVGIG (reference sequence). This CDR3 has 17 residues. V was clipped by 2 bases and J by 0 bases; unmatched bases: 9. CDR3 nucleotide sequence: TGTGCCTGGAGTCTATACAGGGGGTCGAACTCTGGAAACACCATATATTTT. Translation gives CAWSLYRGSNSGNTIYF.

This sequence joins TRBV4-1 and TRBJ2-6; 16 bases fit TRBD2. J lost 4 bases, V lost 1 base, and 4 bases had no gene match. The CDR3 runs to 19 residues. The germline gives CDR1 MGHRA, CDR2 YSYEKL. CDR3 residues: CASSQGGLAGGKGANVLTF. CDR3 in DNA: TGCGCCAGCAGCCAAGGGGGACTAGCGGGGGGGAAAGGGGCCAACGTCCTGACTTTC.

This chain uses TRBV30 with TRBJ2-1, with 10 bases fitting TRBD2. Trimming cost V 5 bases and J 1 base; bases outside gene matches: 5. Germline CDR1 GTSNPN, CDR2 SVGIG (reference sequence). The CDR3 is 15 residues long. The CDR3 loop reads CAWYKAGGSYNEQFF. The CDR3 DNA reads TGTGCCTGGTACAAAGCGGGGGGGTCCTACAATGAGCAGTTCTTC. Supplemented by reference TRBV30 and TRBJ2-1, the full variable domain reads SQTIHQWPATLVQPVGSPLSLECTVEGTSNPNLYWYRQAAGRGLQLLFYSVGIGQISSEVPQNLSASRPQDRQFILSSKKLLLSDSGFYLCAWYKAGGSYNEQFFGPGTRLTVL.

The rearrangement links TRBV28 to TRBJ1-1; 9 nucleotides agree with TRBD1. The CDR3 has 16 residues. The germline CDR1 and CDR2 sequences are MDHEN and SYDVKM. V was pared by 4 bases and J by 4 bases, with 10 bases of the junction left unmatched. CDR3: CASSSGQGMISTEAFF. DNA of the CDR3: TGTGCCAGCAGTTCCGGACAGGGGATGATTAGCACTGAAGCTTTCTTT. Full variable domain (rest looked up from reference TRBV28 and TRBJ1-1): DVKVTQSSRYLVKRTGEKVFLECVQDMDHENMFWYRQDPGLGLRLIYFSYDVKMKEKGDIPEGYSVSREKKERFSLILESASTNQTSMYLCASSSGQGMISTEAFFGQGTRLTVV.

The rearrangement joins TRBV19 to TRBJ2-1, with 7 bases that match TRBD1. The J segment lost 6 bases and the V segment lost 3 bases, leaving 8 bases of the junction unmatched. There are 15 residues in the CDR3. Germline loops: CDR1 LNHDA, CDR2 SQIVND (reference sequence). The CDR3 DNA reads TGTGCCAGTAGTATCGACAGGGTGGGCTCCAATGAGCAGTTCTTC. Its protein is CASSIDRVGSNEQFF. Looking up the rest from reference TRBV19 and TRBJ2-1 gives the full variable domain: DGGITQSPKYLFRKEGQNVTLSCEQNLNHDAMYWYRQDPGQGLRLIYYSQIVNDFQKGDIAEGYSVSREKKESFPLTVTSAQKNPTAFYLCASSIDRVGSNEQFFGPGTRLTVL.

This rearrangement joins TRBV6-6 to TRBJ1-1, with 10 bases lining up with TRBD1. Germline-derived CDR1 and CDR2 are MNHNY and SVGAGI (reference sequence). V lost 6 bases and J lost 3; bases outside the gene matches: 1. This CDR3 has 13 residues. The CDR3 DNA reads as TGTGCCAGCAGGGACAGGGGGGACACTGAAGCTTTCTTT. It codes for CASRDRGDTEAFF.

This clone was seen a few times. This chain uses TRBV9 with TRBJ2-1; the D gene is possibly TRBD1 (6 bases). Germline V lookup: CDR1 SGDLS, CDR2 YYNGEE. Between the trimmed V and J ends, which lost 8 bases and 0 bases, there was a span of 24 bases. This CDR3 contains 18 residues. CDR3 DNA sequence: TGTGCCAGTACCCCCGGGACACAAAAAATTAGCTCCTACAATGAGCAGTTCTTC. Its translation: CASTPGTQKISSYNEQFF.

This clone was seen a handful of times. The chain has TRBV7-9 and TRBJ1-2, with D perhaps TRBD1 (6 bases). V lost 0 bases and J 7 bases, leaving 9 bases between the germline ends. The CDR3 is 13 residues long. The germline CDR1 and CDR2 sequences are SEHNR and FQNEAQ (reference sequence). The CDR3 spells CASSLAAGAGYTF. The CDR3 DNA is TGTGCCAGCAGCTTAGCAGCGGGGGCTGGCTACACCTTC.

The chain is built from TRBV5-4 and TRBJ2-3; no reliable D call. CDR1 and CDR2 from the germline V gene are SGHNT and YYREEE (reference sequence). V was pared by 4 bases and J by 2 bases, with 14 bases between. The CDR3 has 15 amino acids. The CDR3 DNA sequence: TGTGCCAGCAGCCCCCCCCATGCGAACACAGATACGCAGTATTTT. Protein sequence: CASSPPHANTDTQYF. The complete variable domain, with remaining parts taken from reference TRBV5-4 and TRBJ2-3, reads ETGVTQSPTHLIKTRGQQVTLRCSSQSGHNTVSWYQQALGQGPQFIFQYYREEENGRGNFPPRFSGLQFPNYSSELNVNALELDDSALYLCASSPPHANTDTQYFGPGTRLTVL.

The chain carries TRBV5-4 and TRBJ2-5, with 7 bases matching TRBD2. This CDR3 is 14 amino acids long. CDR1 is SGHNT, CDR2 YYREEE, per germline (reference sequence). With 3 bases clipped from V and 5 bases from J, the junction kept 7 bases outside the gene matches. The CDR3 coding sequence is TGTGCCAGCAGCTCATGGGAGGGGATGGAGACCCAGTACTTC. Encoded protein: CASSSWEGMETQYF.

The chain is built from TRBV15 and TRBJ2-1; 12 nucleotides line up with TRBD2. Trimming removed 5 bases from V and 8 bases from J; junction bases left unmatched: 4. CDR3 length: 14 amino acids. Germline V CDR1 and CDR2: LNHNV, YYDKDF (reference sequence). Written as DNA, the CDR3 is TGTGCCACCAGCCCTAGCGGGGGGGCTGATGAGCAGTTCTTC. This encodes CATSPSGGADEQFF. Filled out from reference TRBV15 and TRBJ2-1, the complete variable domain reads DAMVIQNPRYQVTQFGKPVTLSCSQTLNHNVMYWYQQKSSQAPKLLFHYYDKDFNNEADTPDNFQSRRPNTSFCFLDIRSPGLGDTAMYLCATSPSGGADEQFFGPGTRLTVL.

J is TRBJ1-2 and V is TRBV6-6, with D unresolved. CDR3 length: 14 amino acids. From germline, CDR1 is MNHNY and CDR2 SVGAGI (reference sequence). V lost 0 bases and J lost 2, with 7 bases in between. The CDR3 is CASSYSLLNYGYTF. The CDR3 nucleotides are TGTGCCAGCAGTTACTCCCTGTTAAACTATGGCTACACCTTC.

V gene TRBV7-9 combines with J gene TRBJ1-2; D perhaps matches TRBD1 (6 bases). There are 13 residues in the CDR3. V lost 5 bases to trimming and J lost 3 bases, with 10 bases between them. The germline CDR1 and CDR2 sequences are SEHNR and FQNEAQ (reference sequence). The CDR3 DNA reads as TGTGCCAGCAGCCGCGGACAGTACTATGGCTACACCTTC. As protein: CASSRGQYYGYTF.

V gene TRBV7-2 combines with J gene TRBJ1-5; 7 bases fit TRBD1. The CDR3 totals 15 residues. J gave up 2 bases and V 5 bases, and 6 bases lay outside the gene matches. From germline, CDR1 is SGHTA and CDR2 FQGNSA. The CDR3 DNA reads TGTGCCAGCAGCCTTTCAGGGGGAGGCAATCAGCCCCAGCATTTT. It is translated as CASSLSGGGNQPQHF.

V usage is TRBV4-3 and J usage is TRBJ2-4, with D unresolved. The germline V gene has CDR1 LGHNA and CDR2 YSLEER. The V and J ends lost 3 bases and 3 bases respectively, with 12 bases between them. The CDR3 has 15 amino acids. The chain's CDR3 is CASSQAASGKNIQYF. The CDR3 nucleotides read TGCGCCAGCAGCCAGGCCGCCAGTGGCAAAAACATTCAGTACTTC.

The CDR3 loop reads CASSPLQGETQYF. As DNA, the CDR3 is TGCGCCAGCAGCCCCCTCCAGGGGGAGACCCAGTACTTC. The chain has TRBV4-1 and TRBJ2-5; a possible D gene is TRBD1 (6 bases). Germline V lookup: CDR1 MGHRA, CDR2 YSYEKL. The ends were cut back, 4 bases at V and 5 bases at J, with 11 bases in the middle. This CDR3 region has 13 residues.

In DNA, the CDR3 is TGCGCCAGCAGAAGAGGGGGCTCCAACCATGGCTACACCTTC. This gives the protein CASRRGGSNHGYTF. This rearrangement joins TRBV4-1 to TRBJ1-2, with 7 bases identical to TRBD1. CDR3 size: 14 residues. J gave up 6 bases and V 6 bases, and 10 bases lay outside the gene matches. Germline V gene sequence: CDR1 MGHRA, CDR2 YSYEKL.

This chain links TRBV19 with TRBJ2-1; perhaps TRBD1 as D (5 bases). The CDR3 runs 14 residues. In germline, CDR1 is LNHDA, CDR2 SQIVND (reference sequence). Trimming took off 10 bases at V and 1 base at J, with 14 bases between the two ends. The CDR3 here is CATSQGASYNEQFF. The CDR3 DNA reads as TGTGCCACCAGTCAGGGCGCTTCCTACAATGAGCAGTTCTTC.

The chain uses TRBV5-6 and TRBJ1-2; 7 bases line up with TRBD1. There are 14 residues in the CDR3. Trimming took 2 bases from V and 3 from J; bases not matched to a gene: 4. In germline, CDR1 is SGHDT, CDR2 YYEEEE. For the CDR3, the DNA is TGTGCCAGCAGCTTTCAGGGGGGCGACTATGGCTACACCTTC. Protein sequence: CASSFQGGDYGYTF.

The gene calls are TRBV28 and TRBJ1-5; D not resolved. This CDR3 contains 12 residues. Trimming stripped 6 bases from V and 4 bases from J, with 7 bases between. Germline V gene data show CDR1 as MDHEN and CDR2 as SYDVKM. CDR3 sequence reads: CASREANQPQHF. In DNA, the CDR3 is TGTGCCAGCAGAGAGGCAAATCAGCCCCAGCATTTT.